This is a list of T cell receptor beta chains from one sample in a study of identical twins. In TCRdb, the 5' RACE reads were re-called with MiXCR into one record per CDR3 protein. The table shows around 100,000 distinct CDR3 sequences, with about 5.6% occurring only once. What was sequenced was memory T cells sorted from blood. The receptor source for this set is a woman aged 50 to 60 in good health. Both conserved end residues are part of each CDR3. The order of the fields is J gene, V gene, clone size, D gene, CDR3 DNA, CDR3 protein. D genes are given only for firm matches. Size is stated for part of the rows, as once, few or many counts, or as a class when the clone is expanded.

TRBJ1-1	TRBV5-1	many	.	TGCGCCAGCAGCTTGGGGGGTATGAACACTGAAGCTTTCTTT	CASSLGGMNTEAFF
TRBJ2-3	TRBV25-1	many	.	TGTGCCAGCAGTGAGAGCGGCCAGCTCACAGATACGCAGTATTTT	CASSESGQLTDTQYF
TRBJ1-2	TRBV6-5	many	.	TGTGCCAGCAGTTACGTGGGCGCTGGGGGCTACACCTTC	CASSYVGAGGYTF
TRBJ1-2	TRBV4-2	many	.	TGTGCCAGCAGCCAAGTCCCAGGGGTGGTAGATGGCTACACCTTC	CASSQVPGVVDGYTF
TRBJ1-6	TRBV3-1	many	TRBD1	TGTGCCAGCAGCCCGGACAGGGGAAATTCACCCCTCCACTTT	CASSPDRGNSPLHF
TRBJ2-1	TRBV11-3	few	.	TGTGCCAGCAGCGAGGTGGTCCAAAATGAGCAGTTCTTC	CASSEVVQNEQFF
TRBJ2-5	TRBV5-1	many	.	TGCGCCAGCAGCAGCGGTAACGGGGAGACCCAGTACTTC	CASSSGNGETQYF
TRBJ1-5	TRBV30	many	.	TGTGCGCTTGGGGGGGCGGTGGATCAGCCCCAGCATTTT	CALGGAVDQPQHF
TRBJ1-3	TRBV29-1	many	TRBD1	TGCAGCGTTGAAGACGGACTGACAGGGCCTGGAAACACCATATATTTT	CSVEDGLTGPGNTIYF
TRBJ2-7	TRBV19	many	.	TGTGCCAGTAGCCGGGTCTCCTACGAGCAGTACTTC	CASSRVSYEQYF
TRBJ1-5	TRBV6-1	many	.	TGTGCCAGCACCACTAACCCCCAGCCCCAGCATTTT	CASTTNPQPQHF
TRBJ2-1	TRBV7-9	many	TRBD2	TGTGCCAGCAGCTTAGCCCGGCTAGCGGGACCCATCAATGAGCAGTTCTTC	CASSLARLAGPINEQFF
TRBJ2-2	TRBV28	many	.	TGTGCAAGCATCAGATCTGGGGGACGTGCCGGGGAGCTGTTTTTT	CASIRSGGRAGELFF
TRBJ2-5	TRBV7-2	few	.	TGTGCCAGCAGCTCTCGGGGGGCAGGGACCCAGTACTTC	CASSSRGAGTQYF
TRBJ1-1	TRBV20-1	many	.	TGCAGTGCTATCCCCTTGAACACTGAAGCTTTCTTT	CSAIPLNTEAFF
TRBJ1-2	TRBV5-1	many	.	TGCGCCAGCAGCTTAGGGGCCCCTAGGTATGGCTACACCTTC	CASSLGAPRYGYTF
TRBJ1-6	TRBV13	.	TRBD1	TGTGCCAGCAGCCCCTGGACAGGGGACAATTCACCCCTCCACTTT	CASSPWTGDNSPLHF
TRBJ2-1	TRBV29-1	many	.	TGCAGCGGCCAGGACTGGGCCTACAATGAGCAGTTCTTC	CSGQDWAYNEQFF
TRBJ1-1	TRBV4-1	many	.	TGCGCCAGCAGCCAAGACCGTTCGGGGGGGACTGAAGCTTTCTTT	CASSQDRSGGTEAFF
TRBJ2-2	TRBV11-2	many	.	TGTGCCAGCAGCTTAGTCCGGGACGGTAACACCGGGGAGCTGTTTTTT	CASSLVRDGNTGELFF
TRBJ2-6	TRBV12-3/TRBV12-4	many	.	TGTGCCAGCAGTTTCGGGCGTGCGGGCTCTGGGGCCAACGTCCTGACTTTC	CASSFGRAGSGANVLTF
TRBJ2-4	TRBV7-3	few	.	TGTGCCAGCAGCTTACTGCCGGGCGGGAAAAACATTCAGTACTTC	CASSLLPGGKNIQYF
TRBJ2-7	TRBV3-1	many	TRBD2	TGTGCCAGCAGCCAAATAGGGACTAGCAATTCCCCCGAGCAGTACTTC	CASSQIGTSNSPEQYF
TRBJ1-2	TRBV20-1	many	TRBD1	TGCAGTGCTGACCGGACAGGGCGGGTGGATGGCTACACCTTC	CSADRTGRVDGYTF
TRBJ2-5	TRBV3-1	many	TRBD2	TGTGCCAGCAGCCAAGATCTTCGGAGACTAGCACCTCCCACCCAGTACTTC	CASSQDLRRLAPPTQYF
TRBJ2-6	TRBV13	many	.	TGTGCCAGCAGCTTTCGGGGGCCTGGGGCCAACGTCCTGACTTTC	CASSFRGPGANVLTF
TRBJ1-2	TRBV24-1	many	.	TGTGCCACCAGTGAGCGCAGCTATGGCTACACCTTC	CATSERSYGYTF
TRBJ2-4	TRBV19	few	.	TGTGCCAGTACCCGGACTCTTCAAGCCAAAAACATTCAGTACTTC	CASTRTLQAKNIQYF
TRBJ2-7	TRBV12-3/TRBV12-4	few	.	TGTGCCAGCAGTCCGGACACATTCTACGAGCAGTACTTC	CASSPDTFYEQYF
TRBJ1-5	TRBV15	many	.	TGTGCCACCAGCAGAGATCTGGGGAGCAATCAGCCCCAGCATTTT	CATSRDLGSNQPQHF
TRBJ1-1	TRBV24-1	many	.	TGTGCCACCAGTGATCAGGGGAGCACTGAAGCTTTCTTT	CATSDQGSTEAFF
TRBJ1-1	TRBV29-1	many	.	TGCAGCGTTCTCCCTGAAGCTTTCTTT	CSVLPEAFF
TRBJ1-1	TRBV12-3/TRBV12-4	many	.	TGTGCCAGCAGCACCGACAGGTATCATTTCTTT	CASSTDRYHFF
TRBJ1-5	TRBV20-1	many	.	TGCAGTGCTAAAGTCGGCGATCAGCCCCAGCATTTT	CSAKVGDQPQHF
TRBJ2-3	TRBV2	many	.	TGTGCCAGCAGTGAAGTTGGGACAGATACGCAGTATTTT	CASSEVGTDTQYF
TRBJ2-5	TRBV25-1	many	.	TGTGCCAGCAGGAAGACCGGGGCAGAGACCCAGTACTTC	CASRKTGAETQYF
TRBJ2-1	TRBV7-6	.	TRBD1	TGTGCCAGCAGCTACATATTTCCGGGACAGGGGGACAATGAGCAGTTCTTC	CASSYIFPGQGDNEQFF
TRBJ1-2	TRBV2	many	.	TGTGCCAGCCGAGAGACCCGCTATGGCTACACCTTC	CASRETRYGYTF
TRBJ2-3	TRBV29-1	many	TRBD2	TGCAGCGTCTGGGGAGGGGCAGATACGCAGTATTTT	CSVWGGADTQYF
TRBJ2-3	TRBV29-1	many	TRBD1	TGCAGCGCGGAGCCGACAGGGTCTGTCACAGATACGCAGTATTTT	CSAEPTGSVTDTQYF
TRBJ2-4	TRBV6-5	few	.	TGTGCCAGCAGTTTGGGGGAGAGTAGCATTCAGTACTTC	CASSLGESSIQYF
TRBJ1-1	TRBV15	few	.	TGTGCCACCAGCCGCCCCCCCAGGGGCACTGAAGCTTTCTTT	CATSRPPRGTEAFF
TRBJ2-1	TRBV28	few	.	TGTGCCAGCAGTGCCCCTAGGGAGCAGTTCTTC	CASSAPREQFF
TRBJ2-7	TRBV25-1	many	.	TGTGCCAGCAGCACTACGAAGTCCGCCGGGCAGTACTTC	CASSTTKSAGQYF
TRBJ2-5	TRBV2	.	.	TGTGCCAGCAGTACCAGTGAGGAAGAGACCCAGTACTTC	CASSTSEEETQYF
TRBJ2-1	TRBV15	many	TRBD2	TGTGCCACCAGCAGGTCCCGAAGCGGGAGAGGGGAGCAGTTCTTC	CATSRSRSGRGEQFF
TRBJ2-7	TRBV4-2	many	TRBD2	TGTGCCAGCAGCCAAGACGGGACTAGTACCTACGAGCAGTACTTC	CASSQDGTSTYEQYF
TRBJ2-1	TRBV5-1	many	TRBD2	TGCGCCAGCAGCTCATATAGCGGGAGGGACAGCGAGCAGTTCTTC	CASSSYSGRDSEQFF
TRBJ2-1	TRBV15	many	TRBD1	TGTGCCACCAGCGGTGGGGACAGGGGGTCTTCTGAGCAGTTCTTC	CATSGGDRGSSEQFF
TRBJ2-5	TRBV7-9	.	TRBD1	TGTGCCAGCACACCGGGACAGACAAAAGAGACCCAGTACTTC	CASTPGQTKETQYF
TRBJ1-3	TRBV14	many	TRBD1	TGTGCCAGCAGCTTCCTGACAGGGTCTTCTGGAAACACCATATATTTT	CASSFLTGSSGNTIYF
TRBJ2-2	TRBV4-1	many	TRBD2	TGCGCCAGCAGCCAAGATCCACCGGGACTAGCGGCCCAAGGCACCGGGGAGCTGTTTTTT	CASSQDPPGLAAQGTGELFF
TRBJ2-5	TRBV3-1	many	.	TGTGCCAGCAGCCAATGGCCCCCAGGGGGGCTCCAAGAGACCCAGTACTTC	CASSQWPPGGLQETQYF
TRBJ1-4	TRBV30	few	TRBD1	TGTGCCTGGAGATTAACAGGGGGGTTACTGTTTTTT	CAWRLTGGLLFF
TRBJ2-1	TRBV24-1	many	.	TGTGCCACCAGTGATATGGGGGAGAACTACAATGAGCAGTTCTTC	CATSDMGENYNEQFF